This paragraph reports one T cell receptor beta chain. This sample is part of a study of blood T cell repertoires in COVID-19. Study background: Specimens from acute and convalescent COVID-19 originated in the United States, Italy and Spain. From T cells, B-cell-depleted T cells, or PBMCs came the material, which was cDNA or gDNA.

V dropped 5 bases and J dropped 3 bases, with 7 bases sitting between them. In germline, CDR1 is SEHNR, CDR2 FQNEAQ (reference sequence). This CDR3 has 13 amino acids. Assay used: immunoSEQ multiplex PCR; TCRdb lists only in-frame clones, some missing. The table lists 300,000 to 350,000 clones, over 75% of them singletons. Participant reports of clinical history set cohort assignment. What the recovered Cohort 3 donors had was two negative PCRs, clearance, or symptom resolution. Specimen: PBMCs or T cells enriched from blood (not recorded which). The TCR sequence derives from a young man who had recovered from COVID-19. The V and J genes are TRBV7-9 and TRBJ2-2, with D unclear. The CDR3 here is CASSRSDTGELFF. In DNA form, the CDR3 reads TGTGCCAGCAGCCGTAGTGACACCGGGGAGCTGTTTTTT.